One sample yielded the 25 T cell receptor beta chains listed below, sequenced in a study of siplizumab effects on memory and regulatory T cells. Here immunoSEQ multiplex PCR was the method, and the copy in TCRdb shows in-frame clones only, minus some. In the table there are 95,000 to 100,000 clones, 85% to 95% of which are singletons. The sequencing input was non-Treg CD4+ T cells sorted from blood. The receptors stem from a human donor in good health.

The V and J genes are TRBV5-4 and TRBJ2-5, with a weak D call TRBD2 (6 bases). Germline CDR1 and CDR2: SGHNT and YYREEE (reference sequence). The CDR3 consists of 14 residues. V lost 4 bases and J 3 bases, leaving 13 bases between the germline ends. The CDR3: CASSQRDFEETQYF. The CDR3 region has the DNA TGTGCCAGCAGCCAGAGGGACTTCGAAGAGACCCAGTACTTC.

The chain couples TRBV5-1 to TRBJ2-7, with 8 bases that match TRBD1. This CDR3 contains 15 residues. In germline, CDR1 is SGHRS, CDR2 YFSETQ. The V and J ends lost 3 bases and 2 bases, in that order; junction bases with no gene match: 7. In DNA, the CDR3 is TGCGCCAGCAGCTACACAGGGGGTAGGGCCTACGAGCAGTACTTC. Protein: CASSYTGGRAYEQYF.

This rearrangement joins TRBV10-3 to TRBJ1-1; D call uncertain. Germline V lookup: CDR1 ENHRY, CDR2 SYGVKD. Deletions cut 0 bases from V and 0 bases from J, with 5 bases between. This CDR3 spans 14 amino acids. The chain's CDR3 is CAISESGLNTEAFF. The CDR3 DNA reads as TGTGCCATCAGTGAGTCAGGTTTGAACACTGAAGCTTTCTTT.

Written as DNA, the CDR3 is TGTGCCAGCAGCGTAGGGGACCGATTAATAGAAAAACTGTTTTTT. Protein: CASSVGDRLIEKLFF. The chain is built from TRBV9 and TRBJ1-4, with D tentatively TRBD1 (5 bases). Between the trimmed V and J ends, which lost 0 bases and 8 bases, there was a span of 14 bases. CDR3 size: 15 residues. Germline-derived CDR1 and CDR2 are SGDLS and YYNGEE.

The J gene is TRBJ2-2, the V gene TRBV12-5; 11 positions agree with TRBD1. With 2 bases clipped from V and 6 bases from J, the junction kept 20 bases outside the gene matches. The V gene's germline CDR1 is LGHNT and CDR2 FRNRAP. The CDR3 runs to 21 residues. The CDR3 loop reads CASGLTWDRGSSVTVSGELFF. CDR3 nucleotides: TGTGCTAGTGGTTTGACGTGGGACAGGGGGTCCTCCGTTACCGTCTCCGGGGAGCTGTTTTTT. The full variable domain, with the rest looked up from reference TRBV12-5 and TRBJ2-2, is DARVTQTPRHKVTEMGQEVTMRCQPILGHNTVFWYRQTMMQGLELLAYFRNRAPLDDSGMPKDRFSAEMPDATLATLKIQPSEPRDSAVYFCASGLTWDRGSSVTVSGELFFGEGSRLTVL.

The CDR3 loop reads CASSLVGGKNIQYF. The CDR3 DNA reads TGTGCCAGCAGCTTAGTAGGGGGCAAAAACATTCAGTACTTC. J is TRBJ2-4 and V is TRBV7-2, with TRBD1 as a possible D gene (6 bases). The CDR3 is 14 amino acids. V lost 1 base and J lost 3, with 7 bases in between. Per the germline V gene, CDR1 is SGHTA and CDR2 is FQGNSA.

The chain recombines TRBV19 with TRBJ2-6; tentatively, D is TRBD2 (6 bases). V was clipped by 9 bases and J by 2 bases, with 8 bases between them. CDR1 and CDR2 from the germline V gene are LNHDA and SQIVND (reference sequence). The CDR3 totals 13 residues. The CDR3 bases are TGTGCCAGCCGGGGGACTGGGGCCAACGTCCTGACTTTC. Translated, it gives CASRGTGANVLTF.

This chain joins TRBV9 and TRBJ2-3; D uncertain. The CDR3 contains 15 residues. V lost 0 bases and J lost 4, with 12 bases in between. Germline values: CDR1 SGDLS, CDR2 YYNGEE. The CDR3 bases are TGTGCCAGCAGCGTAGGGTTCGCCCGACCAGATACGCAGTATTTT. It is translated as CASSVGFARPDTQYF.

The gene calls are TRBV5-1 and TRBJ2-7; 8 nucleotides agree with TRBD1. The CDR3 is 14 residues long. Trimming removed 5 bases from V and 2 bases from J; junction bases left unmatched: 6. Germline CDR1 reads SGHRS; CDR2 reads YFSETQ. The CDR3 loop reads CASSPGTGAYEQYF. The CDR3 DNA sequence: TGCGCCAGCAGTCCCGGGACAGGCGCCTACGAGCAGTACTTC.

This clone was detected once. This chain uses TRBV20-1 with TRBJ2-1, with D possibly TRBD2 on 5 matching bases. Germline V gene sequence: CDR1 DFQATT, CDR2 SNEGSKA (reference sequence). The length of the CDR3 is 11 residues. The V end lost 1 base, the J end lost 10 bases, and 8 bases lay between the germline ends. The CDR3 protein is CSARGGYEQFF. The CDR3 DNA follows: TGCAGTGCTAGAGGCGGGTACGAGCAGTTCTTC.

Points on this clone: This sample also contains other DNA sequences that code for the same CDR3. V usage is TRBV28 and J usage is TRBJ1-3, with D possibly matching TRBD1 (6 bases). This CDR3 comprises 16 residues. CDR1 and CDR2 from the germline V gene are MDHEN and SYDVKM. Trimming left V 6 bases short and J 0 bases short, with 15 bases between. CDR3 region: CASSGQGYSSGNTIYF. The CDR3 nucleotides are TGTGCCAGCAGCGGGCAGGGGTATAGCTCTGGAAACACCATATATTTT.

The chain is built from TRBV4-1 and TRBJ1-1; D not certain. Germline CDR1 is MGHRA and CDR2 is YSYEKL. This CDR3 region has 13 residues. The V and J ends lost 6 bases and 4 bases respectively, with 12 bases between them. The CDR3 here is CASSRGRSTEAFF. Written as DNA, the CDR3 is TGCGCCAGCAGTCGAGGGCGAAGCACTGAAGCTTTCTTT.

This clone was recorded once. This chain joins TRBV9 and TRBJ1-2, with TRBD1 matching over 8 bases. Germline-derived CDR1 and CDR2 are SGDLS and YYNGEE. The CDR3 spans 15 residues. The trim removed 3 bases at V and 1 base at J, leaving 5 bases unmatched. The CDR3, as DNA: TGTGCCAGCAGCGACCGGACAGGGAATAACTATGGCTACACCTTC. Encoded protein: CASSDRTGNNYGYTF.

The V and J genes are TRBV10-3 and TRBJ2-7; possible D gene TRBD2, 5 bases. Germline CDR1 reads ENHRY; CDR2 reads SYGVKD. The CDR3 runs to 13 residues. V lost 3 bases to trimming and J lost 2 bases, with 8 bases between them. CDR3 DNA: TGTGCCATCAGTGAACCCGGGACCTACGAGCAGTACTTC. Its translation is CAISEPGTYEQYF.

J is TRBJ2-2 and V is TRBV4-1, with D unclear. CDR1 is MGHRA, CDR2 YSYEKL, per germline. The CDR3 totals 14 residues. The V and J ends lost 0 bases and 6 bases respectively, with 8 bases between them. The chain's CDR3 is CASSQDPHAGELFF. The CDR3 bases are TGCGCCAGCAGCCAAGATCCCCATGCCGGGGAGCTGTTTTTT.

The chain employs TRBV6-6 and TRBJ1-2, with 8 nucleotides matching TRBD1. Germline CDR1 MNHNY, CDR2 SVGAGI (reference sequence). The CDR3 loop spans 13 amino acids. The V segment lost 4 bases and the J segment 8 bases; nucleotides outside the gene matches: 6. CDR3 sequence: CASSSKTGVGYTF. DNA of the CDR3: TGTGCCAGCAGTTCTAAGACAGGGGTAGGCTACACCTTC.

The J gene is TRBJ2-5, the V gene TRBV18, with TRBD1 identical over 9 bases. The V gene end was trimmed by 4 bases and the J gene end by 1 base; junction bases not matched to a gene: 1. The CDR3 is 14 residues long. Germline loops: CDR1 KGHSH, CDR2 LQKENI. The CDR3 region has the DNA TGTGCCAGCTCACAGGGACAGGGCCAAGAGACCCAGTACTTC. Encoded protein: CASSQGQGQETQYF.

The V call is TRBV6-1, the J call TRBJ2-4, with D maybe TRBD2 (6 bases). Trimming left V 6 bases short and J 3 bases short, with 15 bases between. Germline-derived CDR1 and CDR2 are MNHNS and SASEGT. This CDR3 comprises 15 residues. CDR3 in amino acids: CASSHGGSGKNIQYF. The CDR3 DNA sequence: TGTGCCAGCAGCCATGGGGGGAGCGGCAAAAACATTCAGTACTTC.

The J gene is TRBJ2-7, the V gene TRBV5-1, with D possibly matching TRBD2 (5 bases). V lost 1 base and J lost 1, with 9 bases in between. Germline V lookup: CDR1 SGHRS, CDR2 YFSETQ. The CDR3 consists of 14 residues. CDR3 DNA sequence: TGCGCCAGCAGCTTGCGAGGGCAGTCCTACGAGCAGTACTTC. Protein product: CASSLRGQSYEQYF.

The chain joins TRBV4-2 to TRBJ1-2, with D hard to call. This CDR3 spans 13 amino acids. Trimming shortened V by 0 bases and J by 7 bases, and 9 bases separated the two germline ends. Germline V gene lookup returns CDR1 LGHNA and CDR2 YNFKEQ. CDR3: CASSQEIGRGYTF. The CDR3 coding sequence is TGTGCCAGCAGCCAAGAGATAGGTCGTGGCTACACCTTC.

The V gene is TRBV28, the J gene TRBJ1-5, with D maybe TRBD1 (6 bases). This CDR3 region has 13 residues. Between the trimmed V and J ends, which lost 2 bases and 6 bases, there was a span of 8 bases. CDR1 is MDHEN and CDR2 is SYDVKM in the germline V gene. Written as DNA, the CDR3 is TGTGCCAGCAGTTTAAGGGGGACTCAGCCCCAGCATTTT. This encodes CASSLRGTQPQHF. Using reference TRBV28 and TRBJ1-5 for the parts outside the CDR3, the full variable domain is DVKVTQSSRYLVKRTGEKVFLECVQDMDHENMFWYRQDPGLGLRLIYFSYDVKMKEKGDIPEGYSVSREKKERFSLILESASTNQTSMYLCASSLRGTQPQHFGDGTRLSIL.

This clone appeared once. This chain's CDR3 is CASSVRASLNTEAFF. In nucleotides, the CDR3 is TGCGCCAGCAGCGTCCGTGCCAGTTTGAACACTGAAGCTTTCTTT. The V and J genes are TRBV5-1 and TRBJ1-1; D is uncertain. Germline CDR1 reads SGHRS; CDR2 reads YFSETQ. The CDR3 contains 15 residues. V was pared by 4 bases and J by 0 bases, with 13 bases between.

The chain employs TRBV5-1 and TRBJ2-5, with a tentative D call TRBD2 (6 bases). This CDR3 region has 15 residues. Looked up from germline, CDR1 is SGHRS and CDR2 is YFSETQ. Trimming cost V 0 bases and J 5 bases, with 14 bases left between them. The CDR3 loop reads CASSLGPGSGETQYF. The CDR3, as DNA: TGCGCCAGCAGCTTGGGTCCCGGGAGTGGGGAGACCCAGTACTTC.

The rearrangement links TRBV14 to TRBJ1-2, with a weak D call TRBD1 (5 bases). The CDR3 is 13 amino acids. V gave up 4 bases and J gave up 4 bases, with 10 bases separating them. Germline loops: CDR1 SGHDN, CDR2 FVKESK. CDR3 sequence reads: CASSLMGGYGYTF. CDR3 DNA sequence: TGTGCCAGCAGCCTCATGGGGGGCTATGGCTACACCTTC.

The CDR3 region has the DNA TGTGCCTGGAGTCCAGGGCCGGGAAACACCATATATTTT. It encodes CAWSPGPGNTIYF. The J gene is TRBJ1-3, the V gene TRBV30, with D possibly TRBD1 on 5 matching bases. Trimming left V 2 bases short and J 4 bases short, with 9 bases between. The CDR3 sequence is 13 residues long. Germline V lookup: CDR1 GTSNPN, CDR2 SVGIG (reference sequence).